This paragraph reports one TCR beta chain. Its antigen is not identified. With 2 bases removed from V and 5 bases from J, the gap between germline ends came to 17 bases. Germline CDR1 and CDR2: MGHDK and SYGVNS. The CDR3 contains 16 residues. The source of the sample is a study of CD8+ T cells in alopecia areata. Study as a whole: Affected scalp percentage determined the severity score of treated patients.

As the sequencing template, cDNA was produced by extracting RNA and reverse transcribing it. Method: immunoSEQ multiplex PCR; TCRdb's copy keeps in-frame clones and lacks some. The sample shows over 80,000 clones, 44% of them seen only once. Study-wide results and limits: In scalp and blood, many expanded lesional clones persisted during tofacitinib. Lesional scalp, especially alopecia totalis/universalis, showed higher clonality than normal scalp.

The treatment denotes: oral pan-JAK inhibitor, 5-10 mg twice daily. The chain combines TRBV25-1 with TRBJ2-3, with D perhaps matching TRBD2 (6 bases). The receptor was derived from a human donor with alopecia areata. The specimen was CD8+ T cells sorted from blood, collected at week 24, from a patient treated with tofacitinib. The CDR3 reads CASSEGRRDLVDTQYF. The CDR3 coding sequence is TGTGCCAGCAGTGAAGGCCGGCGGGATTTGGTAGATACGCAGTATTTT.